The entry below describes one T cell receptor beta chain. Other DNA sequences in the sample encode the same CDR3. Some clones are missing from TCRdb's copy, which holds only in-frame ones; the method was immunoSEQ multiplex PCR. Among around 1.1 million clones listed, roughly 77% were seen once. The data were taken from a study of shared clonotypes between healthy human individuals. The sequencing input was memory CD4+ T cells from PBMCs. The subset here: CD45RA-negative fraction. The receptor comes from a young man in good health. Some clones in this sample may be carry-over from other donors' samples.

The CDR3: CASSLAPQETQYF. The CDR3 DNA is TGCGCCAGCAGCTTGGCCCCCCAAGAGACCCAGTACTTC. This chain connects TRBV5-1 to TRBJ2-5; D remains unclear. Germline V gene data show CDR1 as SGHRS and CDR2 as YFSETQ. The V gene lost 0 bases and the J gene lost 1 base, with 4 bases spanning the gap. This CDR3 spans 13 amino acids. The entire variable domain, with the rest obtained from reference TRBV5-1 and TRBJ2-5, is as follows: KAGVTQTPRYLIKTRGQQVTLSCSPISGHRSVSWYQQTPGQGLQFLFEYFSETQRNKGNFPGRFSGRQFSNSRSEMNVSTLELGDSALYLCASSLAPQETQYFGPGTRLLVL.